This T cell receptor beta chain appears in the sequencing data of a study of cytomegalovirus exposure and HLA in healthy donors. Researchers ran the PCR with 60 Vbeta and 13 Jbeta primers. Produced via immunoSEQ multiplex PCR; TCRdb's table is partial and in-frame only. The sample lists tens of thousands of clones; roughly 78% were seen once. Regarding the study as a whole: Rarity characterized most TCR sequences, yet some public TCRs appeared in many donors. Associated with HLA alleles at 0.05 false discovery rate in a later analysis were 16,951 TCR beta sequences.

Points on this clone: Antigen specificity is unknown.

With 8 bases clipped from V and 6 bases from J, the junction kept 13 bases outside the gene matches. Germline CDR1 SNHLY, CDR2 FYNNEI. The CDR3 runs to 15 residues. This TCR derives from a man in his forties or fifties in good health and CMV-seronegative. This chain joins TRBV2 and TRBJ2-3; 8 nucleotides match TRBD2. Sequencing was carried out using PBMCs. This chain's CDR3 is CASCRLAGCFDTQYF. CDR3 DNA: TGTGCCAGCTGCAGGCTAGCGGGCTGTTTCGATACGCAGTATTTT.